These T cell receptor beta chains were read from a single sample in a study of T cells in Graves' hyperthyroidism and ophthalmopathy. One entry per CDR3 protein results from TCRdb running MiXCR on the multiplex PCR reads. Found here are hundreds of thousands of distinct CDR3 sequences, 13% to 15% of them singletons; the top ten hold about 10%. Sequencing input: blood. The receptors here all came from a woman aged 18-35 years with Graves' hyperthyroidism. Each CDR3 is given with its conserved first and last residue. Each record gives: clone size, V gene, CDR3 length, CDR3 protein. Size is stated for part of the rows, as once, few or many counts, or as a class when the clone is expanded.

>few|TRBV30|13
CAWTVPNSYEQYF
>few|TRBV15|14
CATSRDPPYSPLHF
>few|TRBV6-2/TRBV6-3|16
CASGPIIRILRETQYF
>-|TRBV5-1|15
CASGLWQVSNQPQHF
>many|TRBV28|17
CASSSWTGIFSGNTIYF
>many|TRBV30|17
CAWSRDRGPSSNQPQHF
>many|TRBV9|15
CASSARGTGSYEQYF
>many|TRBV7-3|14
CASSSRGCNQPQHF
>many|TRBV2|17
CASSEVPSDSSYNEQFF
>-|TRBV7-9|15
CASSFWTGGGNEQFF
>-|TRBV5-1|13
CASGSGTRNEQYF
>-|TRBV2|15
CASSGRNLGGSPLHF
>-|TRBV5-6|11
CASSLGSALHF
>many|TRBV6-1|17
CASSSGLAGGFPYEQYF
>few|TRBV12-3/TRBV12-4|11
CASSSTRAQYF
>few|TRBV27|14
CASSPQAGNEKLFF
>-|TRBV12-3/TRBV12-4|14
CASSAGLGGNEQFF